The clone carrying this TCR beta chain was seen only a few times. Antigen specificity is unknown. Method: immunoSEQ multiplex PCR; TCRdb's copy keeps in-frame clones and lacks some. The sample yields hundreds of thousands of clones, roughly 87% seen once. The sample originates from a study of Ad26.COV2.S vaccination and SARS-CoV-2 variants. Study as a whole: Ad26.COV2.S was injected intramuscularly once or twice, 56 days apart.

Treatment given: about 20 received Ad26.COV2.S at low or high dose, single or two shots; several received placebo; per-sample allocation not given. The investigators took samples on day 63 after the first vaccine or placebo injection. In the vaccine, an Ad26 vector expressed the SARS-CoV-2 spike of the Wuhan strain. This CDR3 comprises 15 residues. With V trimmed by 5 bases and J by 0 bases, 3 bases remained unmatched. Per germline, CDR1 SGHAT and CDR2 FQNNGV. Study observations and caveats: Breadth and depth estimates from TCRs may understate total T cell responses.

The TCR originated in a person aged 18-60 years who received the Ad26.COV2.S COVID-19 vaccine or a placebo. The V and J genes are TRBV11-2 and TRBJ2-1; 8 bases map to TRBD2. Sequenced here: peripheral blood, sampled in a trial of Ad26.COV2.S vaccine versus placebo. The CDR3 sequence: CASSIAGSSYNEQFF. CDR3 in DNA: TGTGCCAGCAGCATAGCGGGAAGCTCCTACAATGAGCAGTTCTTC.